These T cell receptor beta chains were read from a single sample in a study of cytomegalovirus exposure and HLA in healthy donors. The protocol was immunoSEQ multiplex PCR, while the TCRdb copy is restricted to in-frame clones and leaves out a portion. The sample has tens of thousands of clones, approximately 90% seen once. The sequencing sample was made of PBMCs. These receptors were collected from a man aged 18 to 30 in good health and CMV-seronegative. The CDR3 runs from the conserved cysteine through the conserved F or W. The D gene is left open where the match is weak. Clone size is stated in some rows and not others, as once, few, many or a class when expanded.

abundance	v_gene	d_gene	j_gene	CDR3aa	CDR3nt
.	TRBV7-2	TRBD1	TRBJ2-1	CASSSDRGSYNEQFF	TGTGCCAGCAGCTCGGACAGGGGCTCCTACAATGAGCAGTTCTTC
.	TRBV7-9	.	TRBJ1-2	CASSRSPAGEGDGYTF	TGTGCCAGCAGCCGGTCCCCGGCCGGGGAAGGAGATGGCTACACCTTC
.	TRBV7-2	.	TRBJ2-7	CASSASSYEQYF	TGTGCCAGCAGCGCTAGCTCCTACGAGCAGTACTTC
.	TRBV12-5	TRBD2	TRBJ2-1	CASGQVLAGAYNEQFF	TGTGCTAGTGGTCAAGTACTAGCGGGAGCCTACAATGAGCAGTTCTTC
.	TRBV6-5	TRBD1	TRBJ1-2	CASRKTGGDYGYTF	TGTGCCAGCAGGAAGACAGGGGGCGACTATGGCTACACCTTC
.	TRBV6-4	TRBD1	TRBJ1-3	CASSPGQIHRSGNTIYF	TGTGCCAGCAGCCCGGGACAGATCCATCGCTCTGGAAACACCATATATTTT
once	TRBV2	.	TRBJ1-5	CASRENKGETNQPQHF	TGTGCCAGCAGAGAAAATAAAGGGGAAACGAATCAGCCCCAGCATTTT
.	TRBV7-9	.	TRBJ2-5	CASSLGTDGGRETQYF	TGTGCCAGCAGCTTAGGAACCGATGGGGGCAGAGAGACCCAGTACTTC
.	TRBV11-2	.	TRBJ2-2	CASSVRLDTGELFF	TGTGCCAGCAGCGTTAGACTTGACACCGGGGAGCTGTTTTTT
.	TRBV6-5	.	TRBJ2-7	CASSVDRLFFEQYF	TGTGCCAGCAGTGTAGACAGGCTTTTTTTCGAGCAGTACTTC
few	TRBV9	.	TRBJ2-2	CASSVGSGSNTGELFF	TGTGCCAGCAGCGTAGGGAGCGGGTCGAACACCGGGGAGCTGTTTTTT
.	TRBV9	.	TRBJ1-5	CASSAEGYSNQPQHF	TGTGCCAGCAGCGCCGAGGGATATAGCAATCAGCCCCAGCATTTT
.	TRBV10-3	.	TRBJ1-2	CAISDSGYGYTF	TGTGCCATCAGTGATTCCGGTTATGGCTACACCTTC
.	TRBV10-3	.	TRBJ2-1	CAISESGRSSYNEQFF	TGTGCCATCAGTGAGTCGGGGAGGAGCTCCTACAATGAGCAGTTCTTC
few	TRBV27	TRBD1	TRBJ1-1	CASSDLTGWDRGDGTEAFF	TGTGCCAGCAGTGATCTAACGGGGTGGGACAGGGGAGATGGCACTGAAGCTTTCTTT
.	TRBV5-1	TRBD2	TRBJ2-1	CASSSRGGEQFF	TGCGCCAGCAGCTCCCGCGGGGGTGAGCAGTTCTTC
.	TRBV5-4	TRBD2	TRBJ2-7	CASSSQKGLAGYYEQYF	TGTGCCAGCAGCTCGCAGAAGGGGCTAGCGGGATACTACGAGCAGTACTTC
.	TRBV5-4	TRBD2	TRBJ2-1	CASSPRGWGPPSYNEQFF	TGTGCCAGCAGCCCGCGGGGGTGGGGACCTCCCTCCTACAATGAGCAGTTCTTC
.	TRBV29-1	.	TRBJ1-1	CSARNMVGEAFF	TGCAGCGCCAGAAATATGGTTGGTGAAGCTTTCTTT
.	TRBV2	TRBD1	TRBJ2-7	CASTLTGVNEQYF	TGTGCCAGCACCTTGACAGGGGTCAACGAGCAGTACTTC
.	TRBV5-5	TRBD1	TRBJ1-2	CASSTDRGTDGYTF	TGTGCCAGCAGCACGGACAGGGGTACCGATGGCTACACCTTC
.	TRBV28	TRBD1	TRBJ2-3	CASRNGRTGGKIDTQYF	TGTGCCAGCAGAAACGGGAGGACAGGGGGCAAGATAGATACGCAGTATTTT
.	TRBV7-2	.	TRBJ1-3	CASSPPGVDTIYF	TGTGCCAGCAGCCCCCCGGGGGTTGACACCATATATTTT
.	TRBV19	.	TRBJ1-5	CASGPWGHQPQHF	TGTGCCAGTGGACCCTGGGGGCATCAGCCCCAGCATTTT
.	TRBV5-6	TRBD2	TRBJ2-7	CASSLAGPSSYEQYF	TGTGCCAGCAGCTTAGCGGGACCCAGTTCCTACGAGCAGTACTTC
.	TRBV5-4	.	TRBJ1-1	CASSLVSGTEAFF	TGTGCCAGCAGCTTGGTGTCCGGCACTGAAGCTTTCTTT
.	TRBV6-5	.	TRBJ1-1	CASKGGPEAFF	TGTGCCAGCAAGGGAGGACCTGAAGCTTTCTTT
once	TRBV27	TRBD2	TRBJ2-1	CASSSLAGAYNEQFF	TGTGCCAGCAGTTCGCTAGCGGGAGCCTACAATGAGCAGTTCTTC
.	TRBV7-6	TRBD1	TRBJ1-1	CASSATGDTEAFF	TGTGCCAGCAGCGCGACAGGGGACACTGAAGCTTTCTTT
.	TRBV7-6	.	TRBJ2-7	CASSRGPGVEQYF	TGTGCCAGCAGCCGAGGCCCGGGAGTCGAGCAGTACTTC
.	TRBV7-2	.	TRBJ1-4	CASSGLPNEKLFF	TGTGCCAGCTCGGGACTTCCTAATGAAAAACTGTTTTTT
.	TRBV7-2	TRBD2	TRBJ2-7	CASSLETSGRKFYEQYF	TGTGCCAGCAGCTTAGAAACTAGCGGGAGGAAATTCTACGAGCAGTACTTC
.	TRBV6-1	TRBD2	TRBJ2-3	CASSGPSSGLAEEDTQYF	TGTGCCAGCAGTGGACCTAGCTCGGGACTAGCAGAGGAGGATACGCAGTATTTT
.	TRBV6-5	TRBD1	TRBJ1-2	CASSPDRVGYTF	TGTGCCAGCAGTCCAGACAGGGTTGGCTACACCTTC
.	TRBV19	TRBD2	TRBJ2-5	CASRDSSGTSGTLWETQYF	TGTGCCAGCCGCGATTCTTCCGGGACTAGCGGGACTCTTTGGGAGACCCAGTACTTC
.	TRBV11-2	TRBD2	TRBJ2-1	CASSLGLAETYNEQFF	TGTGCCAGCAGCCTAGGACTAGCGGAGACCTACAATGAGCAGTTCTTC
.	TRBV18	.	TRBJ2-3	CASSPGAGPDTQYF	TGTGCCAGCTCACCAGGGGCAGGGCCAGATACGCAGTATTTT
.	TRBV7-3	.	TRBJ2-6	CASSFITGSGANVLTF	TGTGCCAGCAGCTTCATCACAGGCTCTGGGGCCAACGTCCTGACTTTC
.	TRBV15	TRBD2	TRBJ2-1	CATSRDLASGVNEQFF	TGTGCCACCAGCAGAGATCTGGCTAGCGGAGTTAATGAGCAGTTCTTC
.	TRBV19	.	TRBJ1-1	CASSFRAGDTEAFF	TGTGCCAGTTCTTTCAGGGCTGGGGACACTGAAGCTTTCTTT
few	TRBV2	TRBD1	TRBJ1-2	CASSAYRDRVYGYTF	TGTGCCAGCAGCGCGTACCGGGACAGGGTCTATGGCTACACCTTC
.	TRBV4-1	TRBD1	TRBJ2-7	CASSFRQGIYEQYF	TGCGCCAGCAGCTTCCGACAGGGAATCTACGAGCAGTACTTC
.	TRBV28	TRBD2	TRBJ2-5	CASSRLITSERETQYF	TGTGCCAGCAGTCGTCTTATCACTAGCGAACGAGAGACCCAGTACTTC
.	TRBV28	TRBD1	TRBJ1-5	CASSAGTGDQPQHF	TGTGCCAGCAGTGCTGGGACAGGAGATCAGCCCCAGCATTTT
.	TRBV5-1	TRBD2	TRBJ2-2	CASSSLQGASGATRNTGELFF	TGCGCCAGCAGCTCACTACAGGGAGCTAGCGGGGCTACAAGAAACACCGGGGAGCTGTTTTTT